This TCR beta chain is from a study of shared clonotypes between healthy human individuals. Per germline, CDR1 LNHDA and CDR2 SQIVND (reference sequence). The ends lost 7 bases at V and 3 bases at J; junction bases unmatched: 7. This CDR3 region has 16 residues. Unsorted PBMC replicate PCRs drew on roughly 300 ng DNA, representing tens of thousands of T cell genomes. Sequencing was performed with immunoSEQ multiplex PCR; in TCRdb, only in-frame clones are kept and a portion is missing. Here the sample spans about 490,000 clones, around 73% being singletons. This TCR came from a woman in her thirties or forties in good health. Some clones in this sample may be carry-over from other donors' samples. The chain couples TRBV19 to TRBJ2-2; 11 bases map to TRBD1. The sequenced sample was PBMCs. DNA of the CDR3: TGTGCCAGTACGGACAGGGGGCGCGGGGACACCGGGGAGCTGTTTTTT. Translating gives CASTDRGRGDTGELFF.